Listed below are T cell receptor beta chains from one sample, sequenced in a study of beta chain features in type 1 diabetes. Profiling relied on immunoSEQ multiplex PCR, and the TCRdb table lists in-frame clones only, not all of them. The table shows roughly 120,000 clones, with less than 40% occurring only once. The material sequenced was stem cell memory CD4+ T cells from blood. Every receptor here comes from a woman aged 18-29 years in good health. The CDR3 runs from the conserved cysteine through the conserved F or W. Fields, in order: CDR3 protein, CDR3 DNA, D gene, clone size, V gene, J gene. The D gene is left open where the match is weak. Part of the rows lack a size; the others show once, few, many or a class for expanded clones.

CDR3aa: CASSLRDSFGIEQFF
CDR3nt: TGCGCCAGCAGTCTCCGGGACTCTTTTGGGATTGAGCAGTTCTTC
d_gene: NA
abundance: few
v_gene: TRBV23-1
j_gene: TRBJ2-1

CDR3aa: CASHSGNRANTEAFF
CDR3nt: TGTGCCAGCCACTCCGGGAACAGAGCGAACACTGAAGCTTTCTTT
d_gene: NA
abundance: NA
v_gene: TRBV6-6
j_gene: TRBJ1-1

CDR3aa: CASSSPRTSGTYEQYF
CDR3nt: TGTGCCAGCAGCTCGCCTCGGACTAGCGGGACCTACGAGCAGTACTTC
d_gene: TRBD2
abundance: NA
v_gene: TRBV11-1
j_gene: TRBJ2-7

CDR3aa: CASSLETSGISYNEQFF
CDR3nt: TGTGCCAGCAGCTTAGAAACTAGCGGGATCTCCTACAATGAGCAGTTCTTC
d_gene: TRBD2
abundance: few
v_gene: TRBV11-2
j_gene: TRBJ2-1

CDR3aa: CASSPGQVRVEKLFF
CDR3nt: TGTGCCAGCTCCCCTGGACAGGTCAGGGTGGAAAAACTGTTTTTT
d_gene: TRBD1
abundance: few
v_gene: TRBV18
j_gene: TRBJ1-4

CDR3aa: CASSSPGQGPEQYF
CDR3nt: TGTGCCAGCAGTTCGCCGGGACAGGGCCCCGAGCAGTACTTC
d_gene: TRBD1
abundance: NA
v_gene: TRBV28
j_gene: TRBJ2-7

CDR3aa: CASSLRDRSNQPQHF
CDR3nt: TGTGCCAGCAGCCTACGCGACAGGAGTAATCAGCCCCAGCATTTT
d_gene: NA
abundance: few
v_gene: TRBV28
j_gene: TRBJ1-5

CDR3aa: CASSTAGANYGYTF
CDR3nt: TGTGCCAGCAGTACGGCAGGGGCAAACTATGGCTACACCTTC
d_gene: NA
abundance: NA
v_gene: TRBV28
j_gene: TRBJ1-2

CDR3aa: CASSSTGLALFGTQYF
CDR3nt: TGCGCCAGCAGCTCAACGGGACTAGCGCTTTTTGGGACCCAGTACTTC
d_gene: TRBD2
abundance: NA
v_gene: TRBV5-1
j_gene: TRBJ2-5

CDR3aa: CASSLWARGLLLAKNIQYF
CDR3nt: TGTGCCAGCAGCTTATGGGCAAGGGGACTCCTCCTAGCCAAAAACATTCAGTACTTC
d_gene: NA
abundance: NA
v_gene: TRBV7-9
j_gene: TRBJ2-4

CDR3aa: CASSLQGNNQPQHF
CDR3nt: TGTGCCAGCAGCCTACAGGGGAACAATCAGCCCCAGCATTTT
d_gene: TRBD1
abundance: NA
v_gene: TRBV7-9
j_gene: TRBJ1-5

CDR3aa: CASSLTGMNTEAFF
CDR3nt: TGTGCCAGCTCACTGACAGGCATGAACACTGAAGCTTTCTTT
d_gene: NA
abundance: NA
v_gene: TRBV18
j_gene: TRBJ1-1

CDR3aa: CASSHLGQINTEAFF
CDR3nt: TGTGCCAGCAGCCATCTCGGACAGATAAACACTGAAGCTTTCTTT
d_gene: NA
abundance: NA
v_gene: TRBV14
j_gene: TRBJ1-1

CDR3aa: CASSLRGSDETQYF
CDR3nt: TGCGCCAGCAGCTTGAGGGGGAGCGATGAGACCCAGTACTTC
d_gene: NA
abundance: NA
v_gene: TRBV5-1
j_gene: TRBJ2-5

CDR3aa: CASRFAGTSYF
CDR3nt: TGTGCCAGCAGGTTCGCCGGGACTTCGTACTTC
d_gene: NA
abundance: few
v_gene: TRBV11-2
j_gene: TRBJ2-5

CDR3aa: CASSTRQESGGNTGELFF
CDR3nt: TGTGCCAGCAGTACACGACAGGAGAGCGGGGGGAACACCGGGGAGCTGTTTTTT
d_gene: TRBD2
abundance: NA
v_gene: TRBV27
j_gene: TRBJ2-2

CDR3aa: CASSPTRSGRAPLQFF
CDR3nt: TGTGCCAGCAGCCCCACCCGTAGCGGGAGGGCCCCTTTACAGTTCTTC
d_gene: TRBD2
abundance: few
v_gene: TRBV7-9
j_gene: TRBJ2-1

CDR3aa: CSVRSQGSQPQHF
CDR3nt: TGCAGCGTTCGTAGTCAGGGAAGTCAGCCCCAGCATTTT
d_gene: NA
abundance: NA
v_gene: TRBV29-1
j_gene: TRBJ1-5

CDR3aa: CASSLGIGSTIEQFF
CDR3nt: TGTGCCAGCAGCTTAGGAATAGGGAGTACGATTGAGCAGTTCTTC
d_gene: NA
abundance: NA
v_gene: TRBV11-2
j_gene: TRBJ2-1

CDR3aa: CASSYGRGRGFEQYF
CDR3nt: TGTGCCAGCAGTTACGGTCGCGGGAGGGGCTTCGAGCAGTACTTC
d_gene: TRBD2
abundance: NA
v_gene: TRBV6-6
j_gene: TRBJ2-7

CDR3aa: CASSLLAATNEKLFF
CDR3nt: TGTGCCAGCAGTCTCTTAGCTGCAACTAATGAAAAACTGTTTTTT
d_gene: NA
abundance: NA
v_gene: TRBV27
j_gene: TRBJ1-4

CDR3aa: CASSVSGRGDTQYF
CDR3nt: TGTGCCAGCAGTGTTAGCGGGAGAGGCGATACGCAGTATTTT
d_gene: TRBD2
abundance: NA
v_gene: TRBV6-5
j_gene: TRBJ2-3

CDR3aa: CASSQGTGGFSGANVLTF
CDR3nt: TGCGCCAGCAGCCAAGGGACAGGGGGGTTCTCTGGGGCCAACGTCCTGACTTTC
d_gene: TRBD1
abundance: NA
v_gene: TRBV4-3
j_gene: TRBJ2-6

CDR3aa: CASSPPSGTSEQYF
CDR3nt: TGTGCCAGCAGTCCGCCCAGCGGAACCTCCGAGCAGTACTTC
d_gene: NA
abundance: once
v_gene: TRBV28
j_gene: TRBJ2-7

CDR3aa: CSVCLAGADTQYF
CDR3nt: TGCAGCGTTTGTCTAGCGGGAGCGGATACGCAGTATTTT
d_gene: TRBD2
abundance: NA
v_gene: TRBV29-1
j_gene: TRBJ2-3

CDR3aa: CASSYYSGRSSYEQYF
CDR3nt: TGTGCCAGCAGCTACTATAGCGGGAGGTCCTCCTACGAGCAGTACTTC
d_gene: TRBD2
abundance: NA
v_gene: TRBV7-2
j_gene: TRBJ2-7

CDR3aa: CASSGLAGGPRTGELFF
CDR3nt: TGCGCCAGCAGCGGACTAGCGGGAGGGCCGAGGACCGGGGAGCTGTTTTTT
d_gene: TRBD2
abundance: NA
v_gene: TRBV10-2
j_gene: TRBJ2-2

CDR3aa: CASSYQIGDTQYF
CDR3nt: TGTGCCAGCAGCTACCAAATCGGAGATACGCAGTATTTT
d_gene: NA
abundance: few
v_gene: TRBV7-6
j_gene: TRBJ2-3

CDR3aa: CASSHGVGFSYEQYF
CDR3nt: TGTGCCAGCAGCCACGGGGTAGGGTTCTCCTACGAGCAGTACTTC
d_gene: NA
abundance: NA
v_gene: TRBV14
j_gene: TRBJ2-7

CDR3aa: CASSLAGEEDTQYF
CDR3nt: TGTGCCAGTTCCCTAGCGGGAGAAGAAGATACGCAGTATTTT
d_gene: TRBD2
abundance: NA
v_gene: TRBV6-1
j_gene: TRBJ2-3

CDR3aa: CASSGTSGFYGYTF
CDR3nt: TGTGCCAGCTCGGGTACTTCAGGGTTTTATGGCTACACCTTC
d_gene: NA
abundance: NA
v_gene: TRBV18
j_gene: TRBJ1-2

CDR3aa: CASGEFSNQPQHF
CDR3nt: TGTGCCAGCGGGGAGTTTAGCAATCAGCCCCAGCATTTT
d_gene: NA
abundance: NA
v_gene: TRBV27
j_gene: TRBJ1-5

CDR3aa: CASTSLPRGDGYTF
CDR3nt: TGTGCCAGCACCTCCCTTCCCCGGGGGGACGGCTACACCTTC
d_gene: NA
abundance: few
v_gene: TRBV6-1
j_gene: TRBJ1-2

CDR3aa: CASSMLSSDTQYF
CDR3nt: TGTGCCAGCAGTATGTTGAGTTCCGATACGCAGTATTTT
d_gene: NA
abundance: NA
v_gene: TRBV6-4
j_gene: TRBJ2-3

CDR3aa: CASSLRARHNEQFF
CDR3nt: TGTGCCAGCAGTTTGAGAGCTCGTCACAATGAGCAGTTCTTC
d_gene: NA
abundance: few
v_gene: TRBV28
j_gene: TRBJ2-1

CDR3aa: CAWCWDRSYEQYF
CDR3nt: TGTGCCTGGTGTTGGGACAGATCCTACGAGCAGTACTTC
d_gene: TRBD1
abundance: once
v_gene: TRBV30
j_gene: TRBJ2-7

CDR3aa: CASSPRQVTGELFF
CDR3nt: TGTGCCAGCAGCCCTCGACAGGTCACCGGGGAGCTGTTTTTT
d_gene: NA
abundance: NA
v_gene: TRBV11-2
j_gene: TRBJ2-2

CDR3aa: CASTPLDRGSNEQFF
CDR3nt: TGTGCCAGTACCCCTTTAGACAGGGGAAGCAATGAGCAGTTCTTC
d_gene: TRBD1
abundance: few
v_gene: TRBV19
j_gene: TRBJ2-1

CDR3aa: CASSDSGRITDEQFF
CDR3nt: TGTGCCAGCTCCGATAGCGGGAGAATTACCGATGAGCAGTTCTTC
d_gene: TRBD2
abundance: NA
v_gene: TRBV19
j_gene: TRBJ2-1

CDR3aa: CASTAGTGDTDTQYF
CDR3nt: TGTGCCAGCACAGCGGGGACAGGGGACACAGATACGCAGTATTTT
d_gene: TRBD1
abundance: NA
v_gene: TRBV11-3
j_gene: TRBJ2-3

CDR3aa: CASSLPGTDTQYF
CDR3nt: TGTGCCAGCAGCTTACCGGGCACAGATACGCAGTATTTT
d_gene: NA
abundance: few
v_gene: TRBV11-2
j_gene: TRBJ2-3

CDR3aa: CASSRSGSRGSYEQYF
CDR3nt: TGTGCCAGCAGCCGTAGCGGGAGTAGGGGCTCCTACGAGCAGTACTTC
d_gene: TRBD2
abundance: NA
v_gene: TRBV7-2
j_gene: TRBJ2-7

CDR3aa: CAWSPDRSSHSNQPQHF
CDR3nt: TGTGCCTGGAGTCCGGACAGGAGCAGCCATAGCAATCAGCCCCAGCATTTT
d_gene: TRBD1
abundance: NA
v_gene: TRBV30
j_gene: TRBJ1-5

CDR3aa: CASSIDRGRFNEKLFF
CDR3nt: TGTGCCAGTAGTATAGATCGTGGGCGCTTCAATGAAAAACTGTTTTTT
d_gene: NA
abundance: NA
v_gene: TRBV19
j_gene: TRBJ1-4

CDR3aa: CASRRANGDTQYF
CDR3nt: TGTGCCAGCAGGCGGGCGAACGGAGATACGCAGTATTTT
d_gene: NA
abundance: NA
v_gene: TRBV28
j_gene: TRBJ2-3

CDR3aa: CASREQGSNPEAFF
CDR3nt: TGTGCCAGCAGGGAACAGGGGTCGAACCCTGAAGCTTTCTTT
d_gene: TRBD1
abundance: NA
v_gene: TRBV2
j_gene: TRBJ1-1

CDR3aa: CASSLVNSGELFF
CDR3nt: TGTGCCAGCAGCTTAGTAAACTCCGGGGAGCTGTTTTTT
d_gene: NA
abundance: few
v_gene: TRBV7-3
j_gene: TRBJ2-2

CDR3aa: CSVGEWGETQYF
CDR3nt: TGCAGCGTTGGGGAGTGGGGAGAGACCCAGTACTTC
d_gene: NA
abundance: many
v_gene: TRBV29-1
j_gene: TRBJ2-5

CDR3aa: CASSLRTGGSSYNEQFF
CDR3nt: TGTGCCAGCAGCCTAAGGACAGGGGGAAGCTCCTACAATGAGCAGTTCTTC
d_gene: TRBD1
abundance: NA
v_gene: TRBV7-9
j_gene: TRBJ2-1

CDR3aa: CASSSFLVRDRVHEQYF
CDR3nt: TGTGCCAGCAGCTCCTTTCTAGTCCGGGACAGGGTCCACGAGCAGTACTTC
d_gene: TRBD1
abundance: few
v_gene: TRBV7-9
j_gene: TRBJ2-7

CDR3aa: CASSRMSGRANEQYF
CDR3nt: TGTGCCAGCTCACGAATGAGCGGGAGGGCCAACGAGCAGTACTTC
d_gene: TRBD2
abundance: NA
v_gene: TRBV18
j_gene: TRBJ2-7

CDR3aa: CASNLAGSEQYF
CDR3nt: TGTGCCAGCAACCTAGCGGGGAGCGAGCAGTACTTC
d_gene: TRBD2
abundance: NA
v_gene: TRBV7-9
j_gene: TRBJ2-7

CDR3aa: CASKYSMNTEAFF
CDR3nt: TGTGCCAGCAAGTACAGCATGAACACTGAAGCTTTCTTT
d_gene: NA
abundance: NA
v_gene: TRBV7-6
j_gene: TRBJ1-1

CDR3aa: CASSLRGTPGETQYF
CDR3nt: TGTGCCAGCAGCTTAAGGGGGACACCGGGGGAGACCCAGTACTTC
d_gene: NA
abundance: NA
v_gene: TRBV11-2
j_gene: TRBJ2-5

CDR3aa: CASSLSGLGRGVGYGYTF
CDR3nt: TGTGCCAGCAGCTTATCTGGTCTGGGCCGGGGTGTTGGCTATGGCTACACCTTC
d_gene: NA
abundance: NA
v_gene: TRBV7-9
j_gene: TRBJ1-2

CDR3aa: CAWSVVGYTF
CDR3nt: TGTGCCTGGAGTGTCGTTGGCTACACCTTC
d_gene: NA
abundance: few
v_gene: TRBV30
j_gene: TRBJ1-2

CDR3aa: CASSYSIAGVDEQYF
CDR3nt: TGTGCCAGCAGTTACTCGATCGCGGGAGTAGACGAGCAGTACTTC
d_gene: TRBD2
abundance: NA
v_gene: TRBV6-5
j_gene: TRBJ2-7

CDR3aa: CASSKRQGPNHGYTF
CDR3nt: TGTGCCAGCAGCAAAAGACAGGGACCGAACCATGGCTACACCTTC
d_gene: TRBD1
abundance: NA
v_gene: TRBV27
j_gene: TRBJ1-2

CDR3aa: CSASTPGGFNYGYTF
CDR3nt: TGCAGCGCAAGCACCCCGGGGGGATTTAACTATGGCTACACCTTC
d_gene: NA
abundance: NA
v_gene: TRBV29-1
j_gene: TRBJ1-2

CDR3aa: CSVVIGGNQPQHF
CDR3nt: TGCAGCGTTGTGATTGGGGGGAATCAGCCCCAGCATTTT
d_gene: NA
abundance: few
v_gene: TRBV29-1
j_gene: TRBJ1-5